The 14 T cell receptor beta chains reported below all come from one sample, sequenced in a study of graft-versus-host responses after intestinal transplantation. Antigens for these TCRs are unknown. Sequencing was performed with immunoSEQ multiplex PCR; in TCRdb, only in-frame clones are kept and a portion is missing. The data hold roughly 89,000 clones, with roughly 92% observed a single time. Source: unstimulated CD4+ T cells sorted from spleen or lymph node cells, taken before intestinal transplant. The receptors were sampled from a human donor who received an intestinal transplant.

The DNA of the CDR3 is TGTGCCAGCAGCTTAGCGCCAGGGGACTATGGCTACACCTTC. This encodes CASSLAPGDYGYTF. The chain employs TRBV7-9 and TRBJ1-2, with a tentative D call TRBD1 (6 bases). Germline CDR1 is SEHNR and CDR2 is FQNEAQ (reference sequence). V dropped 0 bases and J dropped 3 bases, with 8 bases sitting between them. This CDR3 region has 14 residues.

V gene TRBV6-6 combines with J gene TRBJ1-5; maybe TRBD1 (5 bases). Deletions cut 6 bases from V and 0 bases from J, with 9 bases between. The CDR3 is 14 residues long. From germline, CDR1 is MNHNY and CDR2 SVGAGI (reference sequence). CDR3 amino acids: CASRFDSSNQPQHF. The CDR3, as DNA: TGTGCCAGCAGATTCGACAGTAGCAATCAGCCCCAGCATTTT.

This clone was counted only a few times. The rearrangement joins TRBV30 to TRBJ1-3, with unresolved D. Germline V gives CDR1 GTSNPN, CDR2 SVGIG (reference sequence). The CDR3 is 16 amino acids. Trimming left V 0 bases short and J 1 base short, with 13 bases between. The CDR3 spells CAWSVSRGLSGNTIYF. The DNA of the CDR3 is TGTGCCTGGAGTGTGTCCCGAGGGTTGTCTGGAAACACCATATATTTT.

The rearrangement joins TRBV2 to TRBJ2-6, with D maybe TRBD2 (5 bases). Germline V gives CDR1 SNHLY, CDR2 FYNNEI. V was clipped by 6 bases and J by 1 base, with 7 bases between them. The CDR3 loop spans 14 amino acids. CDR3 sequence (DNA): TGTGCCAGCAGATCGGGGTCTGGGGCCAACGTCCTGACTTTC. It specifies CASRSGSGANVLTF.

The chain recombines TRBV5-1 with TRBJ1-2; the D gene is possibly TRBD1 (5 bases). The CDR3 has 13 residues. The V end was cut by 4 bases, the J end by 3 bases, with 10 bases between. CDR1 and CDR2 from the germline V gene are SGHRS and YFSETQ. The CDR3 nucleotides read TGCGCCAGCAGCCCGGGACTCGACTATGGCTACACCTTC. Translating it yields CASSPGLDYGYTF.

The rearrangement links TRBV28 to TRBJ2-1; 11 nucleotides line up with TRBD2. Per germline, CDR1 MDHEN and CDR2 SYDVKM. V dropped 4 bases and J dropped 8; count of bases not matched to a gene: 10. The CDR3 runs to 16 residues. Here the CDR3 reads CASSSAVAGGPDEQFF. CDR3 nucleotide sequence: TGTGCCAGCAGTTCCGCGGTAGCGGGAGGGCCCGATGAGCAGTTCTTC.

The chain carries TRBV25-1 and TRBJ2-2; 12 positions agree with TRBD2. CDR3 length: 17 residues. V gave up 1 base and J gave up 6 bases; unmatched junction bases: 6. The germline V gene encodes CDR1 MGHDK and CDR2 SYGVNS. This CDR3 is CASSELVLAGGPGELFF. CDR3 nucleotide sequence: TGTGCCAGCAGTGAATTAGTACTAGCGGGAGGACCCGGGGAGCTGTTTTTT. Together with reference TRBV25-1 and TRBJ2-2, the CDR3 gives the full variable domain: EADIYQTPRYLVIGTGKKITLECSQTMGHDKMYWYQQDPGMELHLIHYSYGVNSTEKGDLSSESTVSRIRTEHFPLTLESARPSHTSQYLCASSELVLAGGPGELFFGEGSRLTVL.

The DNA for the CDR3 is TGTGCCAGCAGTTTGCCGTACTACCAGCCCCAGCATTTT. Translating gives CASSLPYYQPQHF. The genes are TRBV28 and TRBJ1-5; D not resolved. Per germline, CDR1 MDHEN and CDR2 SYDVKM. Between the trimmed V and J ends, which lost 3 bases and 7 bases, there was a span of 10 bases. The CDR3 runs to 13 residues.

A single count supports this clone. The V call is TRBV6-5, the J call TRBJ1-2, with 10 bases identical to TRBD1. Per germline, CDR1 MNHEY and CDR2 SVGAGI. The CDR3 covers 16 residues. The junction had 5 bases not matched to a gene; V was cut back by 0 bases and J by 4 bases. CDR3 protein: CASSYSLTGGLYGYTF. DNA of the CDR3: TGTGCCAGCAGTTACTCATTGACAGGGGGCCTCTATGGCTACACCTTC.

The chain uses TRBV7-2 and TRBJ1-6; 11 nucleotides align to TRBD1. This CDR3 spans 14 amino acids. The junction had 0 bases not matched to a gene; V was cut back by 1 base and J by 10 bases. The V gene's germline CDR1 is SGHTA and CDR2 FQGNSA. CDR3 DNA: TGTGCCAGCAGCTTAGGGACAGGGGGCTCACCCCTCCACTTT. This encodes CASSLGTGGSPLHF.

The chain links TRBV6-1 to TRBJ1-4, with a possible D match to TRBD1 (6 bases). Trimming removed 2 bases at V and 5 bases at J, with 15 bases between. CDR3 size: 16 residues. Germline V CDR1 and CDR2: MNHNS, SASEGT. The chain's CDR3 is CASSERWPGVNEKLFF. The CDR3 DNA follows: TGTGCCAGCAGTGAACGGTGGCCAGGGGTGAATGAAAAACTGTTTTTT.

In DNA form, the CDR3 reads TGTGCCTGGGTCGACGTGGAGGTAAATAGCAATCAGCCCCAGCATTTT. It is translated as CAWVDVEVNSNQPQHF. The chain joins TRBV30 to TRBJ1-5; D is uncertain. Trimming left V 5 bases short and J 0 bases short, with 17 bases between. Germline V CDR1 and CDR2: GTSNPN, SVGIG (reference sequence). The CDR3 is 16 amino acids.

The rearrangement joins TRBV6-6 to TRBJ1-1; D is possibly TRBD1 (6 bases). The ends were cut back, 4 bases at V and 11 bases at J, with 14 bases in the middle. Germline V CDR1 and CDR2: MNHNY, SVGAGI (reference sequence). The CDR3 has 12 residues. This chain's CDR3 is CASSWPYQGAFF. The CDR3, as DNA: TGTGCCAGCAGTTGGCCTTACCAGGGGGCTTTCTTT.

The chain is built from TRBV7-9 and TRBJ2-1; D call uncertain. Germline lookup yields CDR1 SEHNR and CDR2 FQNEAQ (reference sequence). V gave up 5 bases and J gave up 6 bases, with 8 bases separating them. The CDR3 is 12 residues long. DNA for the CDR3: TGTGCCAGCAGCGTGGTCAGCAATGAGCAGTTCTTC. It specifies CASSVVSNEQFF. The full variable domain, completed using reference TRBV7-9 and TRBJ2-1, is DTGVSQNPRHKITKRGQNVTFRCDPISEHNRLYWYRQTLGQGPEFLTYFQNEAQLEKSRLLSDRFSAERPKGSFSTLEIQRTEQGDSAMYLCASSVVSNEQFFGPGTRLTVL.